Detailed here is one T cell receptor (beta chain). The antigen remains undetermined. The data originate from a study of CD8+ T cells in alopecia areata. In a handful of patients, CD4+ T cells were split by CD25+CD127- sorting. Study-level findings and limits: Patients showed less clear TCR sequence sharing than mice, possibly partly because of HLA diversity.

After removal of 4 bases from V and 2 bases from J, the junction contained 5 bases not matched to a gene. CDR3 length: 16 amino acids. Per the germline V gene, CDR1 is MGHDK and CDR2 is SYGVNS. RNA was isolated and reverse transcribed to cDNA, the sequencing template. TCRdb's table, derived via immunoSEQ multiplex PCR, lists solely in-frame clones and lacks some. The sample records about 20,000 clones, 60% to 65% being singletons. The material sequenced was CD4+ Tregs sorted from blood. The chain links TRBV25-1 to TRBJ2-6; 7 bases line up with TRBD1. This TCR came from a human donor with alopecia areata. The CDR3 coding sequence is TGTGCCAGCAGTGTACAGGGGAACGCTGGGGCCAACGTCCTGACTTTC. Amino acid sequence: CASSVQGNAGANVLTF.